This T cell receptor beta chain was sequenced for a study of shared clonotypes between healthy human individuals. Study-level points and caveats: What limited the represented genetic and exposure-history diversity was the small number of donors.

A word on this clone: Its specificity is unknown.

Every contributor of samples was a Caucasian grown-up residing in Nashville, Tennessee. Trimming removed 3 bases at V and 3 bases at J, with 15 bases between. The CDR3 loop spans 15 amino acids. Germline values: CDR1 LNHDA, CDR2 SQIVND (reference sequence). PCR replicates from unsorted PBMC used about 290 ng DNA, and this amount was tens of thousands of T cell genomes. Clones were sequenced by immunoSEQ multiplex PCR, and TCRdb holds only the in-frame ones, with some missing. The sample has about 510,000 clones, less than 85% seen once; the top ten hold roughly 13%. The chain couples TRBV19 to TRBJ2-7; D is perhaps TRBD1 or TRBD2 (5 bases each). Sequencing input: PBMCs. The TCR was taken from a woman aged 40 to 50 in good health. Some clones in this sample may be carry-over from other donors' samples. The DNA of the CDR3 is TGTGCCAGTAGTATTTCGGGACCACACAGCTACGAGCAGTACTTC. This sequence encodes CASSISGPHSYEQYF.